This entry lists 28 T cell receptor beta chains sequenced from one sample in a study of blood T cell repertoires in COVID-19. The assay was immunoSEQ multiplex PCR, and TCRdb's table has in-frame clones only and misses some. The data contain about 310,000 clones, 89% of them singletons. Sequenced material: PBMCs or T cells enriched from blood (not recorded which). These receptors were obtained from a woman aged 40 to 50 who had recovered from COVID-19.

A few counts support this clone. The rearrangement uses TRBV7-2 and TRBJ2-2, with a weak D call TRBD1 (5 bases). Between the trimmed V and J ends, which lost 1 base and 6 bases, there was a span of 15 bases. Germline V gene lookup returns CDR1 SGHTA and CDR2 FQGNSA. This CDR3 has 16 residues. The chain's CDR3 is CASSLEVAGIAGELFF. CDR3 sequence (DNA): TGTGCCAGCAGCTTAGAAGTAGCAGGGATAGCCGGGGAGCTGTTTTTT. The full variable domain, in which reference TRBV7-2 and TRBJ2-2 provide the parts outside the CDR3, is GAGVSQSPSNKVTEKGKDVELRCDPISGHTALYWYRQSLGQGLEFLIYFQGNSAPDKSGLPSDRFSAERTGGSVSTLTIQRTQQEDSAVYLCASSLEVAGIAGELFFGEGSRLTVL.

The chain joins TRBV7-6 to TRBJ2-2; 8 positions agree with TRBD1. The trim removed 6 bases at V and 5 bases at J, leaving 11 bases unmatched. Germline CDR1 SGHVS, CDR2 FNYEAQ. The CDR3 runs 16 residues. CDR3 sequence reads: CASRSRSGGRTGELFF. CDR3 sequence (DNA): TGTGCCAGCAGATCTCGTTCAGGGGGCCGAACCGGGGAGCTGTTTTTT. The variable domain in full, completed from reference TRBV7-6 and TRBJ2-2, reads GAGVSQSPRYKVTKRGQDVALRCDPISGHVSLYWYRQALGQGPEFLTYFNYEAQQDKSGLPNDRFSAERPEGSISTLTIQRTEQRDSAMYRCASRSRSGGRTGELFFGEGSRLTVL.

The chain recombines TRBV5-1 with TRBJ1-4, with TRBD1 identical over 9 bases. Germline V CDR1 and CDR2: SGHRS, YFSETQ. This CDR3 spans 16 amino acids. The ends lost 0 bases at V and 3 bases at J; junction bases unmatched: 3. CDR3 in amino acids: CASSLGTGVANEKLFF. The DNA of the CDR3 is TGCGCCAGCAGCTTGGGGACAGGGGTGGCTAATGAAAAACTGTTTTTT.

The gene calls are TRBV10-3 and TRBJ2-3; 12 bases align to TRBD2. V lost 6 bases, J lost 4 bases, and 2 bases stayed unmatched. CDR3 length equals 14 residues. Germline V gene sequence: CDR1 ENHRY, CDR2 SYGVKD. CDR3 amino acids: CAIRPSGGADTQYF. In DNA, the CDR3 is TGTGCCATCAGGCCTAGCGGGGGGGCAGATACGCAGTATTTT.

This clone was observed a single time. The chain carries TRBV19 and TRBJ2-7; 8 nucleotides line up with TRBD1. The V gene end was trimmed by 3 bases and the J gene end by 4 bases; junction bases not matched to a gene: 5. Germline V gene lookup returns CDR1 LNHDA and CDR2 SQIVND (reference sequence). The CDR3 contains 14 residues. This CDR3 is CASSMATGVYEQYF. CDR3 DNA sequence: TGTGCCAGTAGTATGGCGACAGGGGTGTACGAGCAGTACTTC. The whole variable domain, filled in from reference TRBV19 and TRBJ2-7, reads DGGITQSPKYLFRKEGQNVTLSCEQNLNHDAMYWYRQDPGQGLRLIYYSQIVNDFQKGDIAEGYSVSREKKESFPLTVTSAQKNPTAFYLCASSMATGVYEQYFGPGTRLTVT.

This chain joins TRBV6-5 and TRBJ2-2; TRBD1 agrees at 7 bases. The CDR3 has 15 amino acids. Germline V gene data show CDR1 as MNHEY and CDR2 as SVGAGI. Trimming at V came to 5 bases and at J to 3 bases, leaving 6 bases not matched to a gene. CDR3 bases: TGTGCCAGCAGTCCAGGGGGTAGGGACACCGGGGAGCTGTTTTTT. Translated: CASSPGGRDTGELFF.

V gene TRBV19 combines with J gene TRBJ2-1; tentatively, D is TRBD1 (5 bases). This CDR3 is built from 14 residues. V was trimmed by 1 base and J by 10 bases, leaving 14 bases between them. Germline V CDR1 and CDR2: LNHDA, SQIVND (reference sequence). The CDR3 here is CASSIGVSKGEQFF. The CDR3 nucleotides read TGTGCCAGTAGTATAGGGGTCTCTAAGGGGGAGCAGTTCTTC.

The gene calls are TRBV7-2 and TRBJ1-2, with D unclear. V was clipped by 1 base and J by 0 bases, with 6 bases between them. The germline V gene encodes CDR1 SGHTA and CDR2 FQGNSA. The CDR3 is 14 residues long. CDR3 sequence reads: CASSLDTANYGYTF. Written as DNA, the CDR3 is TGTGCCAGCAGCTTAGACACCGCTAACTATGGCTACACCTTC.

This rearrangement joins TRBV29-1 to TRBJ2-3; 8 nucleotides agree with TRBD1. J lost 3 bases, V lost 3 bases, and 2 bases had no gene match. CDR3 length: 13 amino acids. Germline CDR1 is SQVTM and CDR2 is ANQGSEA. The CDR3 reads CSVDRQGTDTQYF. The CDR3 nucleotides read TGCAGCGTTGACAGACAGGGGACAGATACGCAGTATTTT.

The chain links TRBV28 to TRBJ2-7, with 9 bases lining up with TRBD2. Germline CDR1 MDHEN, CDR2 SYDVKM. The CDR3 spans 14 residues. V lost 3 bases to trimming and J lost 4 bases; unmatched junction nucleotides: 4. CDR3 in DNA: TGTGCCAGCAGTTTCAAGACTAGCGGATACGAGCAGTACTTC. It specifies CASSFKTSGYEQYF.

DNA of the CDR3: TGTGCCAGCAGCTTATTCAGCGGGGGTTACAATGAGCAGTTCTTC. The encoded protein is CASSLFSGGYNEQFF. This sequence joins TRBV7-8 and TRBJ2-1; 8 bases match TRBD2. V trimming: 2 bases; J trimming: 4 bases; junction bases outside the gene matches: 4. The CDR3 extends over 15 amino acids. Per the germline V gene, CDR1 is SGHVS and CDR2 is FQNEAQ.

This chain uses TRBV9 with TRBJ2-2; a possible D gene is TRBD1 (6 bases). V was shortened by 0 bases and J by 5 bases, with 14 bases between the two germline ends. CDR3 size: 16 residues. Germline V gives CDR1 SGDLS, CDR2 YYNGEE. As DNA, the CDR3 is TGTGCCAGCAGCGTAGAGGTGACAGGTGAAACCGGGGAGCTGTTTTTT. Amino acids: CASSVEVTGETGELFF.

V usage is TRBV28 and J usage is TRBJ2-3; maybe TRBD1 (5 bases). Trimming shortened V by 7 bases and J by 1 base, and 6 bases separated the two germline ends. This CDR3 is 12 amino acids long. CDR1 and CDR2 (germline): MDHEN, SYDVKM. The CDR3 loop reads CASTTGTDTQYF. CDR3 coding DNA: TGTGCCAGCACGACAGGCACAGATACGCAGTATTTT.

The chain employs TRBV7-2 and TRBJ1-3; 10 bases fit TRBD1. V was pared by 2 bases and J by 8 bases, with 9 bases of the junction left unmatched. This CDR3 comprises 16 residues. CDR1 is SGHTA, CDR2 FQGNSA, per germline. CDR3 sequence (DNA): TGTGCCAGCAGCTTAACACAGACAGGGGGCGCGGACACCATATATTTT. Translated, it gives CASSLTQTGGADTIYF.

This sequence joins TRBV5-1 and TRBJ2-7, with 9 nucleotides matching TRBD2. The CDR3 extends over 17 amino acids. The V segment lost 0 bases and the J segment 2 bases; nucleotides outside the gene matches: 9. The V gene's germline CDR1 is SGHRS and CDR2 YFSETQ. The CDR3 loop is CASSLAPSGRPTYEQYF. In DNA, the CDR3 is TGCGCCAGCAGCTTGGCCCCGAGCGGGAGGCCTACCTACGAGCAGTACTTC.

V usage is TRBV10-3 and J usage is TRBJ2-3; 10 bases are a match to TRBD1. V was pared by 8 bases and J by 4 bases, with 6 bases of the junction left unmatched. The CDR3 has 14 amino acids. Per germline, CDR1 ENHRY and CDR2 SYGVKD. The CDR3 bases are TGTGCCATCTCGGAGGGACAGGGGTCAGATACGCAGTATTTT. Protein sequence: CAISEGQGSDTQYF.

The chain combines TRBV19 with TRBJ1-6; maybe TRBD1 (6 bases). CDR3 length: 15 residues. The V and J ends lost 3 bases and 5 bases respectively, with 11 bases between them. Germline V gives CDR1 LNHDA, CDR2 SQIVND (reference sequence). Here the CDR3 reads CASSINGQHNSPLHF. The CDR3 coding sequence is TGTGCCAGTAGTATCAATGGACAGCATAATTCACCCCTCCACTTT.

This CDR3 is CASSMDYYYNEQFF. CDR3 DNA: TGTGCCAGCAGCATGGACTACTATTACAATGAGCAGTTCTTC. V usage is TRBV7-9 and J usage is TRBJ2-1; the D gene is possibly TRBD2 (6 bases). Trimming left V 5 bases short and J 4 bases short, with 12 bases between. The CDR3 length is 14 residues. The V gene's germline CDR1 is SEHNR and CDR2 FQNEAQ (reference sequence).

The chain links TRBV6-2 or TRBV6-3 to TRBJ2-3; 8 bases map to TRBD2. V shed 0 bases, J shed 5 bases, and the junction held 7 bases outside the gene matches. The CDR3 length is 16 residues. Germline values: CDR1 MNHEY, CDR2 SVGEGT. CDR3 loop: CASSYSSGGGGDTQYF. The CDR3 DNA is TGTGCCAGCAGTTACTCGTCGGGGGGGGGAGGAGATACGCAGTATTTT.

The rearrangement links TRBV4-1 to TRBJ1-4, with unresolved D. Germline CDR1 and CDR2: MGHRA and YSYEKL. This CDR3 spans 16 amino acids. With 0 bases removed from V and 5 bases from J, the gap between germline ends came to 13 bases. The CDR3 loop is CASSQDPGMWNEKLFF. CDR3 sequence (DNA): TGCGCCAGCAGCCAAGATCCCGGGATGTGGAATGAAAAACTGTTTTTT.

V gene TRBV19 combines with J gene TRBJ1-1, with no clear D. This CDR3 region has 14 residues. V was pared by 5 bases and J by 1 base, with 11 bases between. Germline CDR1 is LNHDA and CDR2 is SQIVND (reference sequence). The CDR3 sequence: CASSVLHQNTEAFF. Written as DNA, the CDR3 is TGTGCCAGTAGTGTACTGCACCAGAACACTGAAGCTTTCTTT.

This rearrangement joins TRBV6-5 to TRBJ1-5; D possibly corresponds to TRBD1 (5 bases). The CDR3 runs to 14 residues. V lost 5 bases, J lost 6 bases, and 14 bases lay in between. Germline loops: CDR1 MNHEY, CDR2 SVGAGI. CDR3 in DNA: TGTGCCAGCAGTCAACCCCAGGGAATTCAGCCCCAGCATTTT. Its protein is CASSQPQGIQPQHF.

This rearrangement joins TRBV30 to TRBJ1-5; 7 nucleotides align to TRBD1. This CDR3 region has 14 residues. Germline V CDR1 and CDR2: GTSNPN, SVGIG (reference sequence). Germline trimming cut 2 bases from V and 5 bases from J; bases unmatched to any gene: 6. The CDR3: CAWSRQGPDQPQHF. CDR3 nucleotide sequence: TGTGCCTGGAGTCGACAGGGCCCCGATCAGCCCCAGCATTTT.

The V call is TRBV3-1 (or the pseudogene TRBV3-2), the J call TRBJ1-6, with TRBD1 matching over 7 bases. Per germline, CDR1 LGHDT and CDR2 YNNKEL (reference sequence). CDR3 size: 15 residues. Trimming at V came to 3 bases and at J to 9 bases, leaving 8 bases not matched to a gene. The CDR3 DNA sequence: TGTGCCAGCAGCCACGAGACAGGGTTAGGTTCACCCCTCCACTTT. This encodes CASSHETGLGSPLHF.

The V and J genes are TRBV24-1 and TRBJ1-2, with 7 bases identical to TRBD1. This CDR3 region has 15 residues. Trimming at V came to 8 bases and at J to 4 bases, leaving 12 bases not matched to a gene. Germline V gene sequence: CDR1 KGHDR, CDR2 SFDVKD. CDR3 in DNA: TGTGCCACCAATCCGGGGACAGATTCTTTCTATGGCTACACCTTC. Translated, it gives CATNPGTDSFYGYTF.

V and J are TRBV7-2 and TRBJ2-2, with 10 bases matching TRBD2. Germline V gene data show CDR1 as SGHTA and CDR2 as FQGNSA. The V and J ends lost 3 bases and 1 base, in that order; junction bases with no gene match: 2. The CDR3 contains 16 residues. DNA of the CDR3: TGTGCCAGCAGCTTTAGACTAGCGGGGAACACCGGGGAGCTGTTTTTT. This gives the protein CASSFRLAGNTGELFF.

This clone occurred once. The chain employs TRBV11-1 and TRBJ2-1, with 8 bases aligning to TRBD1. V shed 11 bases and J 7 bases; nucleotides not matched to a gene: 7. In germline, CDR1 is SGHAT, CDR2 FQDESV (reference sequence). CDR3 size: 12 residues. CDR3: CAVGQGGNEQFF. In nucleotides, the CDR3 is TGTGCCGTCGGACAGGGAGGAAATGAGCAGTTCTTC.

J is TRBJ2-7 and V is TRBV19, with 8 bases fitting TRBD2. The CDR3 sequence is 14 residues long. V lost 5 bases and J lost 5; bases outside the gene matches: 8. Germline assignment: CDR1 LNHDA and CDR2 SQIVND (reference sequence). The chain's CDR3 is CASSPTSGGDEQYF. The CDR3 bases are TGTGCCAGTAGTCCTACGAGCGGGGGCGACGAGCAGTACTTC.